Listed below are T cell receptor beta chains from one sample, sequenced in a study of blood T cell repertoires in COVID-19. The data were produced by immunoSEQ multiplex PCR, yet TCRdb's version contains in-frame clones alone and is incomplete. The sample lists roughly 150,000 clones; over 70% were seen once. Source material: PBMCs or T cells enriched from blood (not recorded which). The receptors originated from a woman aged 60-70 years who had recovered from COVID-19. Each CDR3 is given with its conserved first and last residue. A D gene is named only where the DNA matches it firmly. Some rows have no size entry. The others give once, few or many, or a class for an expanded clone.

abundance	d_gene	j_gene	v_gene	CDR3aa	CDR3nt
few	.	TRBJ1-1	TRBV6-5	CASSSDPSQGLTEAFF	TGTGCCAGCAGTTCCGATCCATCCCAGGGGCTCACTGAAGCTTTCTTT
.	.	TRBJ2-7	TRBV4-1	CASSLVLALTYEQYF	TGCGCCAGCAGCCTTGTACTAGCTCTCACCTACGAGCAGTACTTC
.	.	TRBJ1-2	TRBV7-8	CASSRDKSNYGYTF	TGTGCCAGCAGCCGGGACAAGTCTAACTATGGCTACACCTTC
medium-sized	.	TRBJ1-1	TRBV30	CACNRPPNTEAFF	TGTGCCTGTAACAGGCCCCCGAACACTGAAGCTTTCTTT
.	.	TRBJ1-1	TRBV5-1	CASNQGSMNTEAFF	TGCGCCAGCAATCAGGGGAGCATGAACACTGAAGCTTTCTTT
.	.	TRBJ2-3	TRBV11-2	CASSLGEADTQYF	TGTGCCAGCAGCTTAGGGGAGGCAGATACGCAGTATTTT
.	TRBD1	TRBJ1-5	TRBV15	CATSTDRGASNQPQHF	TGTGCCACCAGCACAGACAGGGGGGCGAGCAATCAGCCCCAGCATTTT
.	.	TRBJ1-1	TRBV6-5	CASSYSYGTEAFF	TGTGCCAGCAGTTACTCCTATGGCACTGAAGCTTTCTTT
.	TRBD1	TRBJ1-4	TRBV5-1	CASSAPQGMSEKLFF	TGCGCCAGCAGTGCGCCACAGGGGATGAGTGAAAAACTGTTTTTT
.	.	TRBJ2-2	TRBV6-5	CASSYSSVTGELFF	TGTGCCAGCAGTTACTCTAGCGTAACCGGGGAGCTGTTTTTT
.	.	TRBJ1-2	TRBV2	CASRRSPGGDYGYTF	TGTGCCAGCAGGAGGTCCCCGGGGGGGGACTATGGCTACACCTTC
.	TRBD1	TRBJ1-4	TRBV9	CASSVGGGQGQKLFF	TGTGCCAGCAGCGTAGGTGGGGGACAGGGACAAAAACTGTTTTTT
.	.	TRBJ1-5	TRBV5-8	CASSFKPGHPLEPQHF	TGTGCCAGCAGCTTTAAGCCGGGACATCCATTGGAGCCCCAGCATTTT
.	TRBD2	TRBJ2-3	TRBV4-1	CASSQEVGTSGRDTQYF	TGCGCCAGCAGCCAAGAGGTGGGGACTAGCGGTAGAGATACGCAGTATTTT
.	TRBD1	TRBJ2-1	TRBV27	CASSLSEGALYNEQFF	TGTGCCAGCAGTTTAAGTGAGGGGGCGCTCTACAATGAGCAGTTCTTC
.	.	TRBJ2-5	TRBV14	CASSQGDLAGRRRETQYF	TGTGCCAGCAGCCAAGGGGACCTAGCTGGGAGGAGAAGAGAGACCCAGTACTTC
once	.	TRBJ1-1	TRBV4-1	CASSPRSSLSGDTEAFF	TGCGCCAGCAGCCCCCGGTCAAGTCTCTCAGGGGACACTGAAGCTTTCTTT
few	TRBD2	TRBJ2-5	TRBV5-1	CASSSGLAAPGETQYF	TGCGCCAGCAGCTCGGGACTAGCGGCTCCCGGGGAGACCCAGTACTTC
.	.	TRBJ2-7	TRBV5-1	CASYEGGGIYEQYF	TGCGCCAGCTACGAGGGCGGGGGCATATACGAGCAGTACTTC
.	.	TRBJ1-5	TRBV19	CASSIILSGNQPQHF	TGTGCCAGTAGTATAATCCTTAGTGGCAATCAGCCCCAGCATTTT
.	.	TRBJ1-1	TRBV14	CASSLTVNTEAFF	TGTGCCAGCAGCTTGACAGTTAACACTGAAGCTTTCTTT
once	.	TRBJ1-4	TRBV30	CAWSVIGENEKLFF	TGTGCCTGGAGTGTTATCGGGGAAAATGAAAAACTGTTTTTT
.	.	TRBJ2-2	TRBV9	CASRGRRLSDGELFF	TGTGCCAGCAGGGGCCGTAGATTATCTGATGGGGAGCTGTTTTTT
.	.	TRBJ1-1	TRBV3-1/TRBV3-2	CASSPSAGMNTEAFF	TGTGCCAGCAGCCCATCCGCAGGCATGAACACTGAAGCTTTCTTT
.	.	TRBJ2-5	TRBV5-6	CASGTGGPYQETQYF	TGTGCCAGCGGTACGGGGGGCCCGTACCAAGAGACCCAGTACTTC
.	TRBD2	TRBJ2-1	TRBV11-2	CASSSTGGSYNEQFF	TGTGCCAGCAGTTCAACGGGGGGGTCCTACAATGAGCAGTTCTTC
.	TRBD1	TRBJ2-5	TRBV10-3	CAISGPGQGQSEGTQYF	TGTGCCATCAGTGGACCCGGACAGGGGCAATCCGAAGGGACCCAGTACTTC
.	TRBD1	TRBJ2-2	TRBV11-3	CASSSRDRADGELFF	TGTGCCAGCAGCTCCCGGGACAGGGCAGACGGGGAGCTGTTTTTT
.	TRBD1	TRBJ2-7	TRBV6-5	CASRVDRGLTYEQYF	TGTGCCAGCAGGGTGGACAGGGGGCTAACCTACGAGCAGTACTTC
.	TRBD2	TRBJ2-1	TRBV3-1/TRBV3-2	CASSLPGTSGAPGYNEQFF	TGTGCCAGCAGCCTCCCCGGGACTAGCGGGGCCCCCGGGTACAATGAGCAGTTCTTC
.	.	TRBJ2-7	TRBV25-1	CASSELLDSKGEQYF	TGTGCCAGCAGTGAATTGCTGGACAGTAAGGGCGAGCAGTACTTC
.	TRBD2	TRBJ2-1	TRBV6-1	CASSEFPSGSYNEQFF	TGTGCCAGCAGTGAATTCCCTAGCGGTTCCTACAATGAGCAGTTCTTC
.	.	TRBJ1-2	TRBV11-2	CASSQSVDRPGGYTF	TGTGCCAGCAGCCAATCTGTGGACAGACCGGGGGGCTACACCTTC
.	TRBD1	TRBJ1-1	TRBV18	CASSLAQGSGTEAFF	TGTGCCAGCTCACTCGCACAGGGGTCGGGCACTGAAGCTTTCTTT
few	.	TRBJ1-1	TRBV9	CASSAGDGNTEAFF	TGTGCCAGCAGCGCAGGGGACGGTAACACTGAAGCTTTCTTT
.	.	TRBJ1-1	TRBV10-2	CASRGAANTEAFF	TGCGCCAGCAGGGGGGCGGCCAACACTGAAGCTTTCTTT
once	TRBD1	TRBJ2-7	TRBV19	CASSIAGGNEQYF	TGTGCCAGTAGTATAGCAGGGGGCAACGAGCAGTACTTC
.	TRBD2	TRBJ2-7	TRBV7-2	CASSLVVGGGSYEQYF	TGTGCCAGCAGCTTAGTTGTAGGCGGGGGGAGCTACGAGCAGTACTTC
.	.	TRBJ1-5	TRBV27	CASSLSKEADQPQHF	TGTGCCAGCAGTTTATCGAAGGAGGCTGATCAGCCCCAGCATTTT
.	TRBD1	TRBJ2-5	TRBV4-1	CASSQGQGIQETQYF	TGCGCCAGCAGCCAAGGACAGGGGATACAAGAGACCCAGTACTTC
.	.	TRBJ1-2	TRBV6-5	CASSYAGVGYTF	TGTGCCAGCAGTTACGCAGGGGTTGGCTACACCTTC
.	TRBD2	TRBJ2-5	TRBV4-2	CASSPGLSGGEETQYF	TGTGCCAGCAGCCCTGGACTAAGCGGGGGGGAAGAGACCCAGTACTTC
.	.	TRBJ2-7	TRBV5-1	CASSLGQEQYF	TGCGCCAGCAGCTTAGGACAGGAGCAGTACTTC
.	.	TRBJ1-5	TRBV5-4	CANSEGGGAQPQHF	TGTGCCAACAGCGAGGGTGGGGGGGCGCAGCCCCAGCATTTT
many	TRBD1	TRBJ1-1	TRBV5-1	CASGPGTGNWNTEAFF	TGCGCCAGCGGGCCGGGGACAGGGAATTGGAACACTGAAGCTTTCTTT
.	.	TRBJ1-1	TRBV7-2	CASRIRSGQDTEAFF	TGTGCCAGCAGGATTAGGAGCGGGCAGGACACTGAAGCTTTCTTT
few	.	TRBJ1-3	TRBV9	CASSLDPSSGNTIYF	TGTGCCAGCAGCCTAGACCCGAGCTCTGGAAACACCATATATTTT
.	.	TRBJ1-2	TRBV30	CAWTISRGDGYTF	TGTGCCTGGACCATTTCCAGGGGAGATGGCTACACCTTC
.	.	TRBJ2-1	TRBV20-1	CSASLTGDSSYNEQFF	TGCAGTGCTAGTTTGACAGGCGACAGCTCCTACAATGAGCAGTTCTTC
.	TRBD2	TRBJ2-1	TRBV4-1	CASSQEASGGALSYNEQFF	TGCGCCAGCAGCCAAGAGGCCAGCGGGGGGGCCTTATCCTACAATGAGCAGTTCTTC
once	.	TRBJ2-1	TRBV9	CASSVAKRDNEQFF	TGTGCCAGCAGCGTAGCCAAGCGGGACAATGAGCAGTTCTTC